These 26 T cell receptor beta chains originate from one sample sequenced in a study of response to subunit inactivated influenza vaccine. MiXCR, applied by TCRdb to the RT-PCR reads, yields one record per CDR3 protein. The sample includes over 400,000 distinct CDR3 sequences, about a tenth seen only once; the top ten take 9.5% to 15%. Material: PBMCs from blood, obtained roughly 47 days after vaccination. The source is a man in his fifties or sixties who received an inactivated influenza vaccine.

The chain combines TRBV15 with TRBJ1-1; TRBD1 matches at 9 bases. The V and J ends lost 3 bases and 1 base, in that order; junction bases with no gene match: 6. Germline loops: CDR1 LNHNV, CDR2 YYDKDF (reference sequence). This CDR3 is 16 amino acids long. CDR3 loop: CATSSGDRVGNTEAFF. In DNA, the CDR3 is TGTGCCACCAGCAGTGGGGACAGGGTTGGGAACACTGAAGCTTTCTTT.

In its sample, this clonotype was seen a few times. This chain uses TRBV15 with TRBJ1-2; D uncertain. The V gene's germline CDR1 is LNHNV and CDR2 YYDKDF (reference sequence). The CDR3 covers 14 residues. V was cut by 8 bases and J by 3 bases, with 16 bases left in between. CDR3 DNA: TGTGCCACCCGACCGTCGGCGGCCGACTATGGCTACACCTTC. Protein: CATRPSAADYGYTF.

This clonotype was detected ten times or more. The chain combines TRBV4-3 with TRBJ2-7; TRBD1 agrees at 12 bases. Germline CDR1 reads LGHNA; CDR2 reads YSLEER. This CDR3 has 15 residues. V shed 5 bases, J shed 4 bases, and the junction held 6 bases outside the gene matches. The DNA of the CDR3 is TGCGCCAGCAGCGAACCGGGACAGGGGGCGTACGAGCAGTACTTC. Protein: CASSEPGQGAYEQYF.

The chain links TRBV4-3 to TRBJ1-2; 12 nucleotides match TRBD1. V shed 4 bases and J 7 bases; nucleotides not matched to a gene: 10. CDR1 is LGHNA and CDR2 is YSLEER in the germline V gene. The CDR3 is 16 amino acids. The CDR3 is CASSRSRDRGRGGYTF. The DNA for the CDR3 is TGCGCCAGCAGCCGGAGCCGGGACAGGGGGCGCGGTGGCTACACCTTC.

With regard to this clonotype: It may be a read error: a sequence one base away is much more abundant. The CDR3 reads CSAPEGGDTEAFF. The CDR3 DNA reads as TGCAGTGCGCCTGAGGGGGGGGACACTGAAGCTTTCTTT. This sequence joins TRBV20-1 and TRBJ1-1, with a weak D call TRBD1 (6 bases). CDR3 length equals 13 residues. Germline V gene lookup returns CDR1 DFQATT and CDR2 SNEGSKA (reference sequence). V lost 6 bases to trimming and J lost 3 bases, with 14 bases between them.

This clonotype was detected many times. This chain links TRBV20-1 with TRBJ2-3; 7 bases align to TRBD1. The germline CDR1 and CDR2 sequences are DFQATT and SNEGSKA (reference sequence). This CDR3 comprises 13 residues. The V and J ends lost 7 bases and 2 bases, in that order; junction bases with no gene match: 6. Here the CDR3 DNA reads TGCAGTGGCAGGGACAGCCCCACAGATACGCAGTATTTT. It translates to CSGRDSPTDTQYF.

There are a few counts of this clonotype. This chain uses TRBV27 with TRBJ2-3; no clear D. The CDR3 has 14 residues. The V end lost 7 bases, the J end lost 0 bases, and 11 bases lay between the germline ends. Per the germline V gene, CDR1 is MNHEY and CDR2 is SMNVEV (reference sequence). CDR3: CASTAGRSTDTQYF. As DNA, the CDR3 is TGTGCCAGCACCGCCGGAAGGAGCACAGATACGCAGTATTTT.

This chain uses TRBV6-1 with TRBJ2-7; D might be TRBD2 (6 bases). This CDR3 is built from 14 residues. The V end lost 2 bases, the J end lost 3 bases, and 11 bases lay between the germline ends. Germline CDR1 MNHNS, CDR2 SASEGT. The CDR3 region has the DNA TGTGCCAGCAGTGAACCGGGACTGATCTACGAGCAGTACTTC. Its translation is CASSEPGLIYEQYF.

This clonotype was detected only once. The chain is built from TRBV2 and TRBJ2-6; 7 bases line up with TRBD2. Germline CDR1 is SNHLY and CDR2 is FYNNEI. The CDR3 length is 15 residues. Trimming took 1 base from V and 3 from J; bases not matched to a gene: 0. CDR3 protein: CASSEGGGGANVLTF. The CDR3 DNA reads as TGTGCCAGCAGTGAAGGGGGGGGTGGGGCCAACGTCCTGACTTTC. The full variable domain, completed using reference TRBV2 and TRBJ2-6, is EPEVTQTPSHQVTQMGQEVILRCVPISNHLYFYWYRQILGQKVEFLVSFYNNEISEKSEIFDDQFSVERPDGSNFTLKIRSTKLEDSAMYFCASSEGGGGANVLTFGAGSRLTVL.

The chain has TRBV5-1 and TRBJ2-1; possibly TRBD1 or TRBD2 for D (7 bases each). V was trimmed by 7 bases and J by 3 bases, leaving 14 bases between them. This CDR3 has 14 residues. Germline V lookup: CDR1 SGHRS, CDR2 YFSETQ. The CDR3 sequence: CASGRGGDYNEQFF. CDR3 coding DNA: TGCGCCAGCGGCAGGGGGGGGGACTACAATGAGCAGTTCTTC.

The chain is built from TRBV4-2 and TRBJ2-5; D remains ambiguous. V gave up 1 base and J gave up 3 bases, with 18 bases separating them. Germline V CDR1 and CDR2: LGHNA, YNFKEQ. The length of the CDR3 is 17 residues. The CDR3 region is CASSQGGNMRSEETQYF. The CDR3 nucleotides are TGTGCCAGCAGCCAAGGCGGTAACATGCGATCCGAAGAGACCCAGTACTTC.

CDR3 in amino acids: CASSEYGTSGFNEQFF. In nucleotides, the CDR3 is TGTGCCAGCAGCGAATATGGGACTAGCGGGTTCAATGAGCAGTTCTTC. This rearrangement joins TRBV7-7 to TRBJ2-1; 12 positions agree with TRBD2. V trimming: 5 bases; J trimming: 6 bases; junction bases outside the gene matches: 8. Germline lookup yields CDR1 SSHAT and CDR2 FNYEAQ (reference sequence). The CDR3 totals 16 residues.

This chain uses TRBV27 with TRBJ2-3, with 9 nucleotides matching TRBD2. Germline trimming cut 4 bases from V and 6 bases from J; bases unmatched to any gene: 8. The germline V gene encodes CDR1 MNHEY and CDR2 SMNVEV (reference sequence). The CDR3 extends over 15 amino acids. The CDR3 DNA sequence: TGTGCCAGCAGTTCGGCGGGGGGGCTGGCCGATACGCAGTATTTT. Its protein product is CASSSAGGLADTQYF.

This clonotype was seen repeatedly, ten times or more. The CDR3 loop is CASSLAPQGGSEKLFF. The CDR3 nucleotides are TGCGCCAGCAGCTTGGCCCCACAGGGCGGGTCTGAAAAACTGTTTTTT. This sequence joins TRBV5-1 and TRBJ1-4, with D possibly being TRBD1 (6 bases). V dropped 0 bases and J dropped 7 bases, with 16 bases sitting between them. The germline V gene encodes CDR1 SGHRS and CDR2 YFSETQ. CDR3 length equals 16 residues.

This clonotype was observed a few times. The J gene is TRBJ2-1, the V gene TRBV15, with 13 bases aligning to TRBD2. The CDR3 loop spans 15 amino acids. The V gene end was trimmed by 2 bases and the J gene end by 9 bases; junction bases not matched to a gene: 4. CDR1 is LNHNV, CDR2 YYDKDF, per germline (reference sequence). The DNA of the CDR3 is TGTGCCACCAGCAGAACACTAGCGGGAGGGAGTGAGCAGTTCTTC. Its translation is CATSRTLAGGSEQFF.

This clonotype occurred a few times. The genes are TRBV12-3 or TRBV12-4 and TRBJ1-1, with TRBD1 as a possible D gene (5 bases). Trimming shortened V by 3 bases and J by 1 base, and 9 bases separated the two germline ends. The CDR3 is made up of 14 amino acids. The CDR3 loop is CASSFRVSNTEAFF. Written as DNA, the CDR3 is TGTGCCAGCAGTTTCAGGGTTTCGAACACTGAAGCTTTCTTT.

As for this clonotype: One base away lies a much larger clone, so this may be a sequencing read error. The CDR3 here is CSAAPAVARGREQFF. DNA of the CDR3: TGCAGTGCTGCCCCCGCGGTAGCGAGAGGGAGGGAGCAGTTCTTC. The rearrangement links TRBV20-1 to TRBJ2-1; TRBD2 is a possible D gene (6 bases). The V end lost 5 bases, the J end lost 10 bases, and 24 bases lay between the germline ends. The CDR3 covers 15 residues. Germline CDR1 and CDR2: DFQATT and SNEGSKA (reference sequence).

The CDR3 DNA reads as TGCAGTGCTAGACGGACAGGGTGGAACACTGAAGCTTTCTTT. It codes for CSARRTGWNTEAFF. The chain has TRBV20-1 and TRBJ1-1, with 8 bases fitting TRBD1. After removal of 2 bases from V and 1 base from J, the junction contained 3 bases not matched to a gene. CDR1 is DFQATT and CDR2 is SNEGSKA in the germline V gene (reference sequence). The CDR3 is 14 amino acids.

This clonotype was recorded many times. The chain carries TRBV12-3 or TRBV12-4 and TRBJ2-7, with TRBD1 matching over 9 bases. CDR3 length equals 14 residues. J gave up 2 bases and V 7 bases, and 6 bases lay outside the gene matches. CDR3 coding DNA: TGTGCCAGCAAGCCGGGACAGGGAACCTACGAGCAGTACTTC. This translates into CASKPGQGTYEQYF.

This clonotype turned up a few times. V is TRBV7-2 and J is TRBJ2-7; 10 bases line up with TRBD2. CDR3 length equals 15 residues. The V segment lost 5 bases and the J segment 4 bases; nucleotides outside the gene matches: 8. CDR1 SGHTA and CDR2 FQGNSA come from the germline V gene. The CDR3 nucleotides read TGTGCCAGCAGCGACCCTAGCGGGAGCTTGTACGAGCAGTACTTC. Translated, it gives CASSDPSGSLYEQYF.

This clonotype was observed a handful of times. This chain uses TRBV12-3 or TRBV12-4 with TRBJ2-7; D is unresolved. This CDR3 contains 14 residues. Trimming left V 1 base short and J 1 base short, with 8 bases between. The CDR3: CASSLGPTSYEQYF. Here the CDR3 DNA reads TGTGCCAGCAGTTTAGGACCAACTTCCTACGAGCAGTACTTC.

Points on this clonotype: Germline and junction disagree at one end, which may indicate a read error. The J gene is TRBJ2-1, the V gene TRBV12-3 or TRBV12-4; D ambiguous. The CDR3 length is 14 residues. The DNA for the CDR3 is TGTGCCAGCGGCAGTAGTTGGGTCGACAATGAGCTGTTCTTC. Its protein is CASGSSWVDNELFF.

There are a few counts of this clonotype. This chain connects TRBV12-3 or TRBV12-4 to TRBJ2-1; TRBD2 might be the D (5 bases). The CDR3 covers 14 residues. The V end lost 1 base, the J end lost 8 bases, and 12 bases lay between the germline ends. This CDR3 reads CASSLDASLDEQFF. The DNA for the CDR3 is TGTGCCAGCAGTTTAGATGCTAGCTTGGATGAGCAGTTCTTC.

The rearrangement links TRBV4-2 to TRBJ2-1, with 9 bases lining up with TRBD1. Trimming took 5 bases from V and 4 from J; bases not matched to a gene: 15. The germline gives CDR1 LGHNA, CDR2 YNFKEQ. The CDR3 extends over 18 amino acids. The CDR3 loop is CASSSHYSRDRAYNEQFF. CDR3 in DNA: TGTGCCAGCAGCTCCCATTACAGCCGGGACAGGGCATACAATGAGCAGTTCTTC.

The table lists this clonotype with a few counts. The V call is TRBV7-8, the J call TRBJ1-5; D gene ambiguous. Germline V gene data show CDR1 as SGHVS and CDR2 as FQNEAQ. The germline V and J ends were trimmed by 1 base and 1 base, with 8 bases remaining between them. The CDR3 has 15 amino acids. The CDR3 sequence: CASSLGSRSNQPQHF. CDR3 sequence (DNA): TGTGCCAGCAGCTTAGGATCGAGGAGCAATCAGCCCCAGCATTTT.

This clonotype turned up a few times. The V and J genes are TRBV5-5 and TRBJ2-2; D unclear. Germline V gene data show CDR1 as SGHKS and CDR2 as YYEKEE (reference sequence). The V end was cut by 4 bases, the J end by 2 bases, with 9 bases between. This CDR3 comprises 14 residues. CDR3 loop: CASSITSNTGELFF. CDR3 sequence (DNA): TGTGCCAGCAGCATCACGAGTAACACCGGGGAGCTGTTTTTT.